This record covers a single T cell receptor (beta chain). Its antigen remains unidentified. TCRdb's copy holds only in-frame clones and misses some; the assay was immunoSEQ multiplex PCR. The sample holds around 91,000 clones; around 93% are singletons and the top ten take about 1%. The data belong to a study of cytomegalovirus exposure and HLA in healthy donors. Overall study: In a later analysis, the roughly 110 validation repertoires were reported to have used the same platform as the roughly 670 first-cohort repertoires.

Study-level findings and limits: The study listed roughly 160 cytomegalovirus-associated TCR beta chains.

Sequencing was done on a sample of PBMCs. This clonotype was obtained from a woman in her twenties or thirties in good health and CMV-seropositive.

The CDR3 here is CASSPGTAAVGYTF. Here the CDR3 DNA reads TGTGCCAGCAGCCCTGGGACAGCCGCTGTGGGCTACACCTTC. The V and J genes are TRBV5-4 and TRBJ1-2, with 7 bases that match TRBD1. The junction had 11 bases not matched to a gene; V was cut back by 4 bases and J by 8 bases. The germline V gene encodes CDR1 SGHNT and CDR2 YYREEE (reference sequence). The CDR3 spans 14 residues.